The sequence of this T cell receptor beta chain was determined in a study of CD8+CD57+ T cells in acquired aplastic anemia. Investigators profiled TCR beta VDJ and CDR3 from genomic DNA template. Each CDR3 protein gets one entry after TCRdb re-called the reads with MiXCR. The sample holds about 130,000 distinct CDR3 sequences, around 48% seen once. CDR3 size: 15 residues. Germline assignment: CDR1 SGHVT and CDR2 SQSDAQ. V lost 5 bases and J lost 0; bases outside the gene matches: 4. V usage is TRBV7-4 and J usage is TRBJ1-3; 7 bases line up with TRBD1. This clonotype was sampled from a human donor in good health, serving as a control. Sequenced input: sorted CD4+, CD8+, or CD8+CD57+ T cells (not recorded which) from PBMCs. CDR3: CASSTGVNSGNTIYF. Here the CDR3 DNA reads TGTGCCAGCAGCACAGGGGTGAACTCTGGAAACACCATATATTTT.